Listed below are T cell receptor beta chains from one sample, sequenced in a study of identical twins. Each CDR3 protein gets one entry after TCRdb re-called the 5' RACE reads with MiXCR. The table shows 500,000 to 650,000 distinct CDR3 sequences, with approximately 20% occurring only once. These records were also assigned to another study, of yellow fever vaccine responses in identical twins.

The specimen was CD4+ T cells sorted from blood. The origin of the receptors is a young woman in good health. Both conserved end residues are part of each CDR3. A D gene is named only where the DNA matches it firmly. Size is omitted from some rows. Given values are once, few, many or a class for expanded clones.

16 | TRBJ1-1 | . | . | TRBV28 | CASSLETGTLNTEAFF | TGTGCCAGCAGTTTAGAGACAGGCACCTTGAACACTGAAGCTTTCTTT
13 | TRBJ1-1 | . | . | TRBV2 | CASRRILNTEAFF | TGTGCCAGCAGGCGGATATTGAACACTGAAGCTTTCTTT
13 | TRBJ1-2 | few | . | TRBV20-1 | CSANPQDWYGYTF | TGCAGTGCTAACCCTCAGGATTGGTATGGCTACACCTTC
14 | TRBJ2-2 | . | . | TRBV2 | CASSETGSTGELFF | TGTGCCAGCAGTGAAACAGGGAGCACCGGGGAGCTGTTTTTT
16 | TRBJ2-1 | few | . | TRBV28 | CASSPGGGSSYNEQFF | TGTGCCAGCAGTCCTGGGGGCGGGAGCTCCTACAATGAGCAGTTCTTC
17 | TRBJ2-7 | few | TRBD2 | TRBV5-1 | CASSWTSGRSRSYEQYF | TGCGCCAGCAGCTGGACTAGCGGGAGAAGTAGATCCTACGAGCAGTACTTC
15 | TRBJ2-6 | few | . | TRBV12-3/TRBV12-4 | CASSSRAGGANVLTF | TGTGCCAGCAGTTCTAGAGCAGGTGGGGCCAACGTCCTGACTTTC
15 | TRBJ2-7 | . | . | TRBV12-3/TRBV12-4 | CASSPGVLSSYEQYF | TGTGCCAGCAGTCCAGGGGTCCTGAGCTCCTACGAGCAGTACTTC
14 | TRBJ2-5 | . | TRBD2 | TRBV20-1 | CSARDFGSGQTQYF | TGCAGTGCTAGAGATTTTGGTAGCGGGCAGACCCAGTACTTC
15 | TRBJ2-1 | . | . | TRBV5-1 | CASSLPGISYNEQFF | TGCGCCAGCAGCTTGCCCGGCATCTCCTACAATGAGCAGTTCTTC
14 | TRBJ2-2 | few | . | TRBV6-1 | CASRSGRNTGELFF | TGTGCCAGCAGGTCAGGTCGAAACACCGGGGAGCTGTTTTTT
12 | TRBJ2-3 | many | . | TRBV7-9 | CASSFGDGTQYF | TGTGCCAGCAGCTTTGGGGATGGTACGCAGTATTTT
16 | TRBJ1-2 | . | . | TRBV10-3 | CAISAGQDLRGYGYTF | TGTGCCATCAGTGCCGGCCAGGACCTTAGGGGCTATGGCTACACCTTC
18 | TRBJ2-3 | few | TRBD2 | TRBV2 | CASSELGSGRYRTDTQYF | TGTGCCAGCAGTGAATTGGGTAGCGGGAGGTACCGCACAGATACGCAGTATTTT
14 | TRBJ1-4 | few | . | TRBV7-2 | CASRQDSTNEKLFF | TGTGCCAGCAGACAGGATAGCACTAATGAAAAACTGTTTTTT
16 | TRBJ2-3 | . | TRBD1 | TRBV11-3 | CASSLAPVTGSDTQYF | TGTGCCAGCAGCTTAGCACCTGTGACAGGGTCAGATACGCAGTATTTT
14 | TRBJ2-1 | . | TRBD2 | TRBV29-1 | CSVEASGRWNEQFF | TGCAGCGTTGAAGCTAGCGGGAGGTGGAATGAGCAGTTCTTC
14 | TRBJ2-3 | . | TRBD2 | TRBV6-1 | CASGGGRIGDTQYF | TGTGCCAGCGGCGGCGGGAGAATAGGAGATACGCAGTATTTT
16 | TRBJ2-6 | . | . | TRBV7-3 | CASGQGPSSGANVLTF | TGTGCCAGCGGGCAGGGACCGAGCTCTGGGGCCAACGTCCTGACTTTC
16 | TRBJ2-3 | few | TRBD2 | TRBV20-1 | CSAITWTSGSTDTQYF | TGCAGTGCTATCACTTGGACTAGCGGGAGCACAGATACGCAGTATTTT
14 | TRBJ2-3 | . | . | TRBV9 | CASSVEWTGDTQYF | TGTGCCAGCAGCGTAGAATGGACTGGGGATACGCAGTATTTT
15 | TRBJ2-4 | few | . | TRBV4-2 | CASSQDSGAGNIQYF | TGTGCCAGCAGCCAAGATTCAGGGGCAGGAAACATTCAGTACTTC
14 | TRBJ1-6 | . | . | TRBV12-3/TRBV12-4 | CASRLSSYNSPLHF | TGTGCCAGCCGATTAAGCTCCTATAATTCACCCCTCCACTTT
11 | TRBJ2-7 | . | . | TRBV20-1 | CSASPVLEQYF | TGCAGTGCTAGCCCCGTCCTCGAGCAGTACTTC
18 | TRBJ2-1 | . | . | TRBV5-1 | CASSLVLLDGSFYNEQFF | TGCGCCAGCAGCTTGGTCCTCCTGGACGGGAGTTTCTACAATGAGCAGTTCTTC
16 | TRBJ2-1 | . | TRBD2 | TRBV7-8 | CASSSSSGRIYNEQFF | TGTGCCAGCAGCTCGTCTAGCGGGAGGATTTACAATGAGCAGTTCTTC
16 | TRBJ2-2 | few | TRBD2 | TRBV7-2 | CASSSGTSGITGELFF | TGTGCCAGCAGCTCCGGGACTAGCGGGATCACCGGGGAGCTGTTTTTT
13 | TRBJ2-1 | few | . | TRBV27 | CASSPRPSARQFF | TGTGCCAGCAGCCCACGCCCCAGCGCTCGGCAGTTCTTC
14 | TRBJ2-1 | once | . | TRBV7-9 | CASSFWGAYNEQFF | TGTGCCAGCAGCTTTTGGGGAGCGTACAATGAGCAGTTCTTC
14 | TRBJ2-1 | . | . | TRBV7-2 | CASNRGYSYNEQFF | TGTGCCAGCAATCGGGGGTACTCCTACAATGAGCAGTTCTTC
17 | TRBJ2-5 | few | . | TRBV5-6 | CASSFRDKYRLEETQYF | TGTGCCAGCAGCTTCCGGGATAAGTATCGTCTGGAAGAGACCCAGTACTTC
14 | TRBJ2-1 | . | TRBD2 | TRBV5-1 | CASSNGLADNEQFF | TGCGCCAGCAGTAACGGACTAGCGGACAATGAGCAGTTCTTC
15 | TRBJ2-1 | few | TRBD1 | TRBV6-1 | CASSPGQGRGNEQFF | TGTGCCAGCAGTCCCGGACAGGGTAGGGGGAATGAGCAGTTCTTC
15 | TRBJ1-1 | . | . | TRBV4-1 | CASSLWDTGNTEAFF | TGCGCCAGCAGCCTTTGGGACACTGGGAACACTGAAGCTTTCTTT
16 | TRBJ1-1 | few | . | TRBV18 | CASSPGGGKPNTEAFF | TGTGCCAGCTCACCGGGGGGCGGCAAACCGAACACTGAAGCTTTCTTT
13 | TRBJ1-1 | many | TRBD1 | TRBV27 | CASRQGMNTEAFF | TGTGCCAGCAGACAGGGGATGAACACTGAAGCTTTCTTT
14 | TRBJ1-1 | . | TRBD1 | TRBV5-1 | CASSPTGGVTEAFF | TGCGCCAGCAGCCCGACAGGGGGAGTCACTGAAGCTTTCTTT
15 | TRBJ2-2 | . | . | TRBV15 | CATSRTQGNTGELFF | TGTGCCACCAGCAGAACCCAGGGGAACACCGGGGAGCTGTTTTTT
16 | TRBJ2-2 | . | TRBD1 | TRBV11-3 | CASTTNRGLNTGELFF | TGTGCCAGCACAACCAACAGGGGCCTGAACACCGGGGAGCTGTTTTTT
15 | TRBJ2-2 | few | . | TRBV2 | CASSRTMLNTGELFF | TGTGCCAGCAGTAGGACGATGCTGAACACCGGGGAGCTGTTTTTT
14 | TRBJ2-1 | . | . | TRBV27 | CATPLIDYRNEQFF | TGTGCCACCCCCTTGATCGATTATAGGAATGAGCAGTTCTTC
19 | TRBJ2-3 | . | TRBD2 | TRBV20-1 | CSARPGLAGGHGSTDTQYF | TGCAGTGCTAGACCGGGACTAGCGGGGGGGCATGGAAGTACAGATACGCAGTATTTT
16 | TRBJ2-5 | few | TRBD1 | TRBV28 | CASSDRTGAIQETQYF | TGTGCCAGCAGTGATCGGACAGGGGCTATCCAAGAGACCCAGTACTTC
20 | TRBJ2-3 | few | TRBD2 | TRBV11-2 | CASKGARDSPLAGGTDTQYF | TGTGCCAGCAAAGGTGCCCGGGACAGTCCCTTAGCGGGAGGGACAGATACGCAGTATTTT
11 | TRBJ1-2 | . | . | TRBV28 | CASSYKDGYTF | TGTGCCAGCAGTTACAAGGATGGCTACACCTTC
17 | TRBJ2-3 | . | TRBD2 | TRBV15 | CATSRDRISGGSDTQYF | TGTGCCACCAGCAGAGATAGGATTAGCGGGGGGTCAGATACGCAGTATTTT
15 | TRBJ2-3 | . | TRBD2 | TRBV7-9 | CASSLASGRTDTQYF | TGTGCCAGCAGCTTAGCTAGCGGGAGGACAGATACGCAGTATTTT
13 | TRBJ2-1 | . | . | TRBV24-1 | CATSPTKYNEQFF | TGTGCCACCAGTCCTACTAAATACAATGAGCAGTTCTTC